A single sample gave rise to the 14 T cell receptor beta chains below, sequenced in a study of T cell responses to AZD1222 COVID-19 vaccine. Here immunoSEQ multiplex PCR was the method, and the copy in TCRdb shows in-frame clones only, minus some. This sample has 100,000 to 150,000 clones, with over 75% found just once. Sequencing used peripheral blood, obtained on day 0 of AZD1222 vaccination. The receptors originated from an adult in good health.

V and J are TRBV5-1 and TRBJ1-1; D possibly corresponds to TRBD1 (6 bases). The CDR3 has 13 amino acids. V was pared by 0 bases and J by 8 bases, with 11 bases between. The germline gives CDR1 SGHRS, CDR2 YFSETQ. The CDR3 reads CASSLDREAEAFF. The DNA of the CDR3 is TGCGCCAGCAGCTTGGACAGGGAGGCCGAAGCTTTCTTT.

This chain joins TRBV3-1 (or the pseudogene TRBV3-2) and TRBJ2-1, with D unresolved. Germline values: CDR1 LGHDT, CDR2 YNNKEL (reference sequence). V was shortened by 4 bases and J by 4 bases, with 2 bases between the two germline ends. This CDR3 is built from 11 residues. As DNA, the CDR3 is TGTGCCAGCAGCCTATACAATGAGCAGTTCTTC. Translation gives CASSLYNEQFF.

This sequence joins TRBV7-2 and TRBJ1-1; D gene unclear. Between the trimmed V and J ends, which lost 8 bases and 1 base, there was a span of 11 bases. CDR1 is SGHTA and CDR2 is FQGNSA in the germline V gene. The CDR3 runs to 13 residues. The CDR3, as DNA: TGTGCCAGCTATAAATCACGGAACACTGAAGCTTTCTTT. It translates to CASYKSRNTEAFF.

The chain employs TRBV19 and TRBJ2-7; a possible D gene is TRBD1 (5 bases). The germline V gene has CDR1 LNHDA and CDR2 SQIVND (reference sequence). The CDR3 sequence is 13 residues long. V lost 4 bases, J lost 0 bases, and 7 bases lay in between. CDR3 coding DNA: TGTGCCAGTAGTAGCCAGGGCTCCTACGAGCAGTACTTC. Residues: CASSSQGSYEQYF. Full variable domain (remainder filled in from reference TRBV19 and TRBJ2-7): DGGITQSPKYLFRKEGQNVTLSCEQNLNHDAMYWYRQDPGQGLRLIYYSQIVNDFQKGDIAEGYSVSREKKESFPLTVTSAQKNPTAFYLCASSSQGSYEQYFGPGTRLTVT.

This clone has just one count. The chain joins TRBV24-1 to TRBJ1-6, with a possible D match to TRBD1 (6 bases). CDR1 is KGHDR and CDR2 is SFDVKD in the germline V gene. Trimming left V 4 bases short and J 5 bases short, with 14 bases between. This CDR3 contains 16 residues. The CDR3 region has the DNA TGTGCCACCAGTGAGCTTCGGGGGGCAGATAATTCACCCCTCCACTTT. Translated: CATSELRGADNSPLHF.

The V call is TRBV24-1, the J call TRBJ1-5; D gene uncertain. The length of the CDR3 is 14 residues. From germline, CDR1 is KGHDR and CDR2 SFDVKD. The V end lost 7 bases, the J end lost 2 bases, and 11 bases lay between the germline ends. CDR3 nucleotide sequence: TGTGCCACCAGAGGCCCGGGAGGCAATCAGCCCCAGCATTTT. As protein: CATRGPGGNQPQHF.

The chain carries TRBV14 and TRBJ2-7, with D possibly being TRBD1 or TRBD2 (5 bases each). Trimming removed 0 bases at V and 12 bases at J, with 15 bases between. The CDR3 length is 13 residues. CDR1 SGHDN and CDR2 FVKESK come from the germline V gene. The chain's CDR3 is CASSQEGTRIRYF. In nucleotides, the CDR3 is TGTGCCAGCAGCCAAGAAGGGACCCGGATTCGGTACTTC.

This clone was detected only a few times. The genes are TRBV6-5 and TRBJ1-2; 9 positions match TRBD1. The CDR3 length is 14 residues. J lost 2 bases, V lost 2 bases, and 0 bases had no gene match. Germline V gives CDR1 MNHEY, CDR2 SVGAGI. CDR3 region: CASSYDRGNYGYTF. The CDR3 DNA follows: TGTGCCAGCAGTTACGACAGGGGGAACTATGGCTACACCTTC.

This rearrangement joins TRBV19 to TRBJ1-1; D call uncertain. This CDR3 contains 13 residues. V dropped 1 base and J dropped 7 bases, with 10 bases sitting between them. Looked up from germline, CDR1 is LNHDA and CDR2 is SQIVND (reference sequence). The CDR3: CASSIGEEFEAFF. CDR3 bases: TGTGCCAGTAGTATAGGAGAGGAGTTTGAAGCTTTCTTT.

The gene calls are TRBV12-2 and TRBJ2-3; TRBD2 is taken as the D call from the table, unchecked against the DNA. TRBV12-2 is shown as a pseudogene. CDR3 length: 19 residues. CDR3 sequence (DNA): TGTGCAAGTCGCTTAATACCGGGACTAGCGGGAGAGCTCACAGATACGCAGTATTTT. It specifies CASRLIPGLAGELTDTQYF.

In nucleotides, the CDR3 is TGTGCCAGCAGCCAACGCGGCGACGAGCAGTACTTC. This sequence encodes CASSQRGDEQYF. The gene calls are TRBV14 and TRBJ2-7; no reliable D call. Germline V gene lookup returns CDR1 SGHDN and CDR2 FVKESK. V dropped 2 bases and J dropped 5 bases, with 7 bases sitting between them. CDR3 size: 12 residues.

This clone was recorded once. The V call is TRBV11-3, the J call TRBJ1-4, with D perhaps matching TRBD1 (5 bases). Germline CDR1 SGHNT, CDR2 YENEEA. The CDR3 covers 17 residues. Trimming removed 5 bases from V and 6 bases from J, with 22 bases in between. CDR3 in DNA: TGTGCCAGCAGCCGCATTACGAACAGGTTTCGAGATGAAAAACTGTTTTTT. Protein product: CASSRITNRFRDEKLFF.

The rearrangement joins TRBV5-1 to TRBJ2-7; maybe TRBD1 (5 bases). The CDR3 contains 14 residues. Germline V lookup: CDR1 SGHRS, CDR2 YFSETQ. V lost 4 bases, J lost 0 bases, and 11 bases lay in between. CDR3 sequence reads: CASSLRQSSYEQYF. As DNA, the CDR3 is TGCGCCAGCAGCCTTAGACAGTCCTCCTACGAGCAGTACTTC.

The CDR3 sequence is CASSFRAQGGTEAFF. In nucleotides, the CDR3 is TGTGCCAGCAGCTTCAGGGCGCAGGGCGGAACTGAAGCTTTCTTT. This chain links TRBV7-9 with TRBJ1-1, with a tentative D call TRBD1 (5 bases). V lost 3 bases and J lost 5, with 16 bases in between. The CDR3 extends over 15 amino acids. CDR1 and CDR2 from the germline V gene are SEHNR and FQNEAQ (reference sequence). The whole variable domain, filled in from reference TRBV7-9 and TRBJ1-1, reads DTGVSQNPRHKITKRGQNVTFRCDPISEHNRLYWYRQTLGQGPEFLTYFQNEAQLEKSRLLSDRFSAERPKGSFSTLEIQRTEQGDSAMYLCASSFRAQGGTEAFFGQGTRLTVV.